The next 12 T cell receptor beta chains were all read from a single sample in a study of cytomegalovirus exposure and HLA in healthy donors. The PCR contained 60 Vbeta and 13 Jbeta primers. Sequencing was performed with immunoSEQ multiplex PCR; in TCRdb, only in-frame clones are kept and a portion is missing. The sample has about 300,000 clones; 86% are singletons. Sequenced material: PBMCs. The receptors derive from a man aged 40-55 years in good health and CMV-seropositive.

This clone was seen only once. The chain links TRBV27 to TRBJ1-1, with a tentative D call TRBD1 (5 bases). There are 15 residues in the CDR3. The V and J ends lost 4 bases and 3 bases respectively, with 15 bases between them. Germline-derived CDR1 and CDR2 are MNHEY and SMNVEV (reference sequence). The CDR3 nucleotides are TGTGCCAGCAGTTACCAGGGTGCAGGCTACACTGAAGCTTTCTTT. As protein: CASSYQGAGYTEAFF.

The CDR3 loop is CASSREAGNYNEQFF. DNA for the CDR3: TGTGCCAGCAGCAGGGAGGCAGGGAACTACAATGAGCAGTTCTTC. This rearrangement joins TRBV5-6 to TRBJ2-1, with D tentatively TRBD2 (6 bases). The V and J ends lost 4 bases and 3 bases respectively, with 14 bases between them. The CDR3 has 15 amino acids. CDR1 and CDR2 (germline): SGHDT, YYEEEE.

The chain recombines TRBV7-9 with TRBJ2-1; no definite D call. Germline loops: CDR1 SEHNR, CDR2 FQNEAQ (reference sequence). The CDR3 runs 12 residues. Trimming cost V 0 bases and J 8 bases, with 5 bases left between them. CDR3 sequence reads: CASSLARDEQFF. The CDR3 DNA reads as TGTGCCAGCAGCTTAGCTCGCGATGAGCAGTTCTTC.

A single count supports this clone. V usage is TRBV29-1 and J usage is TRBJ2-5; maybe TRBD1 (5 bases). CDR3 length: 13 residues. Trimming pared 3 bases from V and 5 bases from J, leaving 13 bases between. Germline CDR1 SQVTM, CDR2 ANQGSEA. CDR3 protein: CSVEPVPGETQYF. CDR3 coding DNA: TGCAGCGTTGAGCCAGTCCCAGGGGAGACCCAGTACTTC.

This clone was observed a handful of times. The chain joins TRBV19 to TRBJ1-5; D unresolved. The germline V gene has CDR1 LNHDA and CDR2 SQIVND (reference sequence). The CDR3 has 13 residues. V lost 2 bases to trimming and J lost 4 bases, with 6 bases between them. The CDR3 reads CASSIMANQPQHF. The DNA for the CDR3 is TGTGCCAGTAGTATAATGGCAAATCAGCCCCAGCATTTT.

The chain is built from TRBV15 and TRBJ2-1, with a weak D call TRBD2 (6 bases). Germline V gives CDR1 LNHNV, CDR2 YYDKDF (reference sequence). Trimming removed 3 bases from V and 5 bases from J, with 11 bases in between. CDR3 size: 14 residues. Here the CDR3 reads CATSSRDLHNEQFF. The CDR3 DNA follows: TGTGCCACCAGCAGCAGGGACTTGCACAATGAGCAGTTCTTC.

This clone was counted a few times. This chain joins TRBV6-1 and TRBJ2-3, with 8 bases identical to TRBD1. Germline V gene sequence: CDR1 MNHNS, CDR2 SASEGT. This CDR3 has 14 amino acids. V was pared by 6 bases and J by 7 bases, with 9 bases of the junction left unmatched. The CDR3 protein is CASSLRGHTYTQYF. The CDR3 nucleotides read TGTGCCAGCAGCCTCAGGGGGCACACTTATACGCAGTATTTT.

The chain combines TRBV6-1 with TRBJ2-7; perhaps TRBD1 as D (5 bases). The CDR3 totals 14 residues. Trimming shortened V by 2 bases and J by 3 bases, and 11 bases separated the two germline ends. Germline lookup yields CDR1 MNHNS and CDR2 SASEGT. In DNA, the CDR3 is TGTGCCAGCAGTGAAAGGGGCGTCGTCTACGAGCAGTACTTC. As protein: CASSERGVVYEQYF.

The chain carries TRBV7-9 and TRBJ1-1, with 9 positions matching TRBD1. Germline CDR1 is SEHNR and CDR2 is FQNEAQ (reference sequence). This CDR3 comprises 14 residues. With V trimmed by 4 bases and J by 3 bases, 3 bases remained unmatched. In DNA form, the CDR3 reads TGTGCCAGCAGCTGGACAGGGGACCACACTGAAGCTTTCTTT. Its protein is CASSWTGDHTEAFF.

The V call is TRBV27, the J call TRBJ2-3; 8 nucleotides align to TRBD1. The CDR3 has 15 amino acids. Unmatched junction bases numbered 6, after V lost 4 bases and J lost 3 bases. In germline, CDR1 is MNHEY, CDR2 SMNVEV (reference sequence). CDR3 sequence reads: CASSSPGTGTDTQYF. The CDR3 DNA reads TGTGCCAGCAGTTCGCCTGGGACAGGAACAGATACGCAGTATTTT.

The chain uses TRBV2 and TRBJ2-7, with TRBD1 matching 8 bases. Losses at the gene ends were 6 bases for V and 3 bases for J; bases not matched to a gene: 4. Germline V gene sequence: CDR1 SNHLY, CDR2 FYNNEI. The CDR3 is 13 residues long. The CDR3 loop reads CASRKGTGYEQYF. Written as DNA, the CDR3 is TGTGCCAGCAGGAAGGGGACAGGCTACGAGCAGTACTTC.

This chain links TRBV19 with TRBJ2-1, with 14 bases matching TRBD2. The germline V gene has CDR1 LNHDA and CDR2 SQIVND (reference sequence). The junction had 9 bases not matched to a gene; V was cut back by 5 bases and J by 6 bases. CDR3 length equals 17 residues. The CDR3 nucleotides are TGTGCCAGTAGTCCCGGGACTAGCGGGAGAGTGGGCAATGAGCAGTTCTTC. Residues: CASSPGTSGRVGNEQFF.